These 15 T cell receptor beta chains originate from one sample sequenced in a study of CD8+ T cells in alopecia areata. Treatment indicated: oral pan-JAK inhibitor, 5-10 mg twice daily. Reverse transcription of extracted RNA yielded cDNA, which provided the sequencing template. Some clones are missing from TCRdb's copy, which holds only in-frame ones; the method was immunoSEQ multiplex PCR. The top ten clones hold 3.3% of a sample with about 200,000 clones, about 60% of them seen once. The input for sequencing was CD4+ T cells sorted from blood, taken at week 4, from a patient treated with tofacitinib. All receptors come from a human donor with alopecia areata.

CDR3 coding DNA: TGTGCCAGCAGTCTTACCCGGGACTACGGCACAGATACGCAGTATTTT. Amino acid sequence: CASSLTRDYGTDTQYF. V gene TRBV27 combines with J gene TRBJ2-3; 7 bases line up with TRBD2. The CDR3 has 16 amino acids. The V gene's germline CDR1 is MNHEY and CDR2 SMNVEV (reference sequence). V shed 5 bases, J shed 1 base, and the junction held 9 bases outside the gene matches.

In its sample, this clone was seen once. The CDR3: CASSAAYEQYF. In DNA form, the CDR3 reads TGTGCCAGCAGCGCAGCCTACGAGCAGTACTTC. The chain combines TRBV7-2 with TRBJ2-5; D call uncertain. The J call is doubtful: the DNA matches TRBJ2-7 better. This CDR3 contains 11 residues. The V gene's germline CDR1 is SGHTA and CDR2 FQGNSA.

The V gene is TRBV29-1, the J gene TRBJ1-5; the D is unclear. The CDR3 is made up of 14 amino acids. The ends were cut back, 4 bases at V and 0 bases at J, with 10 bases in the middle. Germline V gene sequence: CDR1 SQVTM, CDR2 ANQGSEA. The CDR3 sequence is CSVGGSSSNQPQHF. The CDR3 region has the DNA TGCAGCGTTGGCGGGAGTTCTAGCAATCAGCCCCAGCATTTT.

The chain uses TRBV7-8 and TRBJ2-7, with no clear D. V was trimmed by 1 base and J by 0 bases, leaving 7 bases between them. The CDR3 runs to 14 residues. CDR1 is SGHVS, CDR2 FQNEAQ, per germline. This CDR3 reads CASSLVETSYEQYF. CDR3 in DNA: TGTGCCAGCAGCTTAGTGGAGACCTCCTACGAGCAGTACTTC.

The chain links TRBV7-9 to TRBJ2-5; TRBD1 matches 9 bases. The CDR3 loop spans 16 amino acids. Germline CDR1 is SEHNR and CDR2 is FQNEAQ (reference sequence). The V segment lost 5 bases and the J segment 4 bases; nucleotides outside the gene matches: 11. CDR3 nucleotide sequence: TGTGCCAGCAGCACCCGGACAGGGGTTGATGTAGAGACCCAGTACTTC. Translation gives CASSTRTGVDVETQYF.

A few counts support this clone. This sample also contains other DNA sequences that code for the same CDR3. The chain couples TRBV29-1 to TRBJ2-7; 10 positions match TRBD1. This CDR3 has 13 amino acids. V lost 4 bases to trimming and J lost 3 bases; unmatched junction nucleotides: 3. Germline-derived CDR1 and CDR2 are SQVTM and ANQGSEA. The CDR3 sequence: CSVGGQGLYEQYF. The CDR3 DNA reads TGCAGCGTTGGGGGACAGGGGCTCTACGAGCAGTACTTC.

The chain recombines TRBV6-5 with TRBJ2-5; no definite D call. V shed 7 bases and J shed 5 bases, with 5 bases lying between them. CDR1 and CDR2 from the germline V gene are MNHEY and SVGAGI. This CDR3 region has 10 residues. This chain's CDR3 is CASKAETQYF. Here the CDR3 DNA reads TGTGCCAGCAAGGCCGAGACCCAGTACTTC.

This clone has just a few counts. The chain couples TRBV7-9 to TRBJ2-1; 9 bases are shared with TRBD1. The CDR3 contains 15 residues. CDR1 and CDR2 (germline): SEHNR, FQNEAQ (reference sequence). Losses at the gene ends were 1 base for V and 5 bases for J; bases not matched to a gene: 3. The DNA for the CDR3 is TGTGCCAGCAGCTTAGTCCGGGACAGGGACAATGAGCAGTTCTTC. This gives the protein CASSLVRDRDNEQFF.

The chain carries TRBV5-1 and TRBJ2-2; D gene uncertain. Germline CDR1 is SGHRS and CDR2 is YFSETQ. V was shortened by 0 bases and J by 0 bases, with 6 bases between the two germline ends. The CDR3 is 15 residues long. The CDR3 bases are TGCGCCAGCAGCTTGGTATCCCCGAACACCGGGGAGCTGTTTTTT. It translates to CASSLVSPNTGELFF.

This clone showed up just a few times. The sample has other DNA sequences that encode this CDR3 too. The rearrangement joins TRBV7-2 to TRBJ2-7; no definite D call. Deletions cut 2 bases from V and 3 bases from J, with 2 bases between. Germline lookup yields CDR1 SGHTA and CDR2 FQGNSA. This CDR3 spans 11 amino acids. The CDR3 loop reads CASSLNYEQYF. The CDR3 region has the DNA TGTGCCAGCAGCTTAAACTACGAGCAGTACTTC. Full variable domain (outside the CDR3, taken from reference TRBV7-2 and TRBJ2-7): GAGVSQSPSNKVTEKGKDVELRCDPISGHTALYWYRQSLGQGLEFLIYFQGNSAPDKSGLPSDRFSAERTGGSVSTLTIQRTQQEDSAVYLCASSLNYEQYFGPGTRLTVT.

The V gene is TRBV30, the J gene TRBJ1-6; 7 bases are shared with TRBD1. The CDR3 covers 14 residues. Per the germline V gene, CDR1 is GTSNPN and CDR2 is SVGIG (reference sequence). After removal of 2 bases from V and 6 bases from J, the junction contained 4 bases not matched to a gene. CDR3 in amino acids: CAWSRDSLNSPLHF. The CDR3 DNA sequence: TGTGCCTGGAGTCGGGACAGTCTTAATTCACCCCTCCACTTT.

The chain employs TRBV18 and TRBJ2-6; TRBD1 aligns across 7 bases. V trimming: 4 bases; J trimming: 0 bases; junction bases outside the gene matches: 3. This CDR3 is 16 amino acids long. CDR1 is KGHSH and CDR2 is LQKENI in the germline V gene. CDR3: CASSQGQSSGANVLTF. In DNA, the CDR3 is TGTGCCAGCTCACAGGGACAGAGCTCTGGGGCCAACGTCCTGACTTTC.

V gene TRBV29-1 combines with J gene TRBJ2-7; D call uncertain. V dropped 3 bases and J dropped 3 bases, with 6 bases sitting between them. Germline V CDR1 and CDR2: SQVTM, ANQGSEA. CDR3 length: 11 residues. The CDR3 nucleotides read TGCAGCGTTGACATTAGCTACGAGCAGTACTTC. The encoded protein is CSVDISYEQYF.

The CDR3 sequence: CSVIRRNTEAFF. In nucleotides, the CDR3 is TGCAGCGTTATCCGGAGGAACACTGAAGCTTTCTTT. The rearrangement joins TRBV29-1 to TRBJ1-1; D gene uncertain. V gave up 5 bases and J gave up 1 base, with 8 bases separating them. This CDR3 is 12 amino acids long. Per the germline V gene, CDR1 is SQVTM and CDR2 is ANQGSEA.

The gene calls are TRBV5-1 and TRBJ1-2; D unresolved. Deletions cut 7 bases from V and 8 bases from J, with 18 bases between. The CDR3 consists of 13 residues. Germline loops: CDR1 SGHRS, CDR2 YFSETQ. This CDR3 is CASGETLTGGYTF. In DNA form, the CDR3 reads TGCGCCAGCGGGGAGACTCTGACGGGAGGCTACACCTTC.